This section outlines one T cell receptor (beta chain) sequence together with its context. Profiled with immunoSEQ multiplex PCR; TCRdb holds only in-frame clones, not every one. The repertoire holds roughly 100,000 clones, roughly 87% seen once, with 4.5% to 6% in the top ten. These data are taken from a study of T cell responses to AZD1222 COVID-19 vaccine. From germline, CDR1 is SEHNR and CDR2 FQNEAQ (reference sequence). The CDR3 extends over 14 amino acids. The V gene lost 3 bases and the J gene lost 4 bases, with 12 bases spanning the gap. The V call is TRBV7-9, the J call TRBJ1-1, with no clear D. The specimen comprised peripheral blood, sampled on day 0 of AZD1222 vaccination. The sequence was obtained from an adult in good health. The CDR3 reads CASSFSMGSTEAFF. The CDR3 bases are TGTGCCAGCAGCTTCTCCATGGGGAGCACTGAAGCTTTCTTT.